Listed below are T cell receptor beta chains from one sample, sequenced in a study of blood T cell repertoires in COVID-19. TCRdb's copy holds only in-frame clones and misses some; the assay was immunoSEQ multiplex PCR. Of 450,000 or so clones in the sample, 70% to 90% are singletons; the top ten hold around 0.92%. Specimen: peripheral blood. The receptor source for this set is a man aged 18 to 29 with COVID-19, enrolled during active disease. CDR3s leave out the opening cysteine and the closing phenylalanine or tryptophan. The order of the fields is CDR3 protein, D gene, V gene. A D gene is named only where the DNA matches it firmly.

CDR3: ASSFDRGETQY; D: TRBD1; V: TRBV6-5
CDR3: ASSPGQGIHGYT; D: TRBD1; V: TRBV18
CDR3: ASSERTGGSEQY; D: TRBD1; V: TRBV5-1
CDR3: ASSQLGNEQY; D: NA; V: TRBV3-1/TRBV3-2
CDR3: ASSFLRGYEQY; D: NA; V: TRBV11-2
CDR3: ASSSTTSSYSYEQY; D: NA; V: TRBV13
CDR3: AQSSGSVTDTQY; D: TRBD2; V: TRBV30
CDR3: ASGGNSNTEAF; D: NA; V: TRBV5-1
CDR3: SASFYRGDSGNTIY; D: TRBD1; V: TRBV20-1
CDR3: ASSLTPDSYEQY; D: NA; V: TRBV27
CDR3: ASSISRGRSTEAF; D: TRBD1; V: TRBV5-1
CDR3: ASSVGQVNEQF; D: NA; V: TRBV9
CDR3: ASSREWGGYEGEQY; D: NA; V: TRBV11-2
CDR3: ASSLGTAGIEQY; D: TRBD1; V: TRBV3-1/TRBV3-2
CDR3: ASSLEPLTRWSEQY; D: NA; V: TRBV5-1
CDR3: ASSQEFGAAGELF; D: NA; V: TRBV3-1/TRBV3-2
CDR3: SVDSLYTDNEQF; D: NA; V: TRBV29-1
CDR3: ASRRTSGGLLAKNIQY; D: TRBD2; V: TRBV13
CDR3: ASRGDRATGELF; D: TRBD1; V: TRBV7-9
CDR3: ASSQFLGDRGGNEQF; D: TRBD2; V: TRBV14
CDR3: ASSFQQQETQY; D: NA; V: TRBV12-3/TRBV12-4
CDR3: ASTNPGQGGETQY; D: TRBD1; V: TRBV28
CDR3: AWSDRYNSPLH; D: NA; V: TRBV30
CDR3: ASSQELEGGDYGYT; D: NA; V: TRBV4-2
CDR3: ASSYLRDQPQH; D: NA; V: TRBV6-5
CDR3: ASSRDNTDTQY; D: NA; V: TRBV25-1
CDR3: ASSQSRADTQY; D: NA; V: TRBV3-1/TRBV3-2
CDR3: ASTLQGAGNQPQH; D: TRBD1; V: TRBV6-6
CDR3: ASSIGAGQSSFYGYT; D: TRBD1; V: TRBV19
CDR3: ASGLVQGGSGYT; D: TRBD1; V: TRBV12-5
CDR3: ASSQDLRRSTDTEAF; D: NA; V: TRBV3-1/TRBV3-2
CDR3: ASSLDRARNEQF; D: NA; V: TRBV5-1
CDR3: ALLREMNTEAF; D: NA; V: TRBV30
CDR3: ASSSPGQLVGGQY; D: TRBD1; V: TRBV2
CDR3: ASCDYRSGGAVYEQY; D: TRBD2; V: TRBV6-4
CDR3: ATSDFGTGATGELF; D: TRBD1; V: TRBV24-1